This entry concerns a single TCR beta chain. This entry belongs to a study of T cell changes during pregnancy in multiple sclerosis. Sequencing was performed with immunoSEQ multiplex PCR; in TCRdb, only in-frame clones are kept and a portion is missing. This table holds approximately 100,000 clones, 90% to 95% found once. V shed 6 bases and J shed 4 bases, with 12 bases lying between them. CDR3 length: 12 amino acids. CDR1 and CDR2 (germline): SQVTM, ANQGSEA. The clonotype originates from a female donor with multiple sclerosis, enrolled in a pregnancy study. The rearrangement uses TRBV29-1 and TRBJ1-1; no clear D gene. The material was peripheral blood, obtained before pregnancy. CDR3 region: CSVRHTGTEAFF. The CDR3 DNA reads TGCAGCGTGCGCCACACGGGCACTGAAGCTTTCTTT.